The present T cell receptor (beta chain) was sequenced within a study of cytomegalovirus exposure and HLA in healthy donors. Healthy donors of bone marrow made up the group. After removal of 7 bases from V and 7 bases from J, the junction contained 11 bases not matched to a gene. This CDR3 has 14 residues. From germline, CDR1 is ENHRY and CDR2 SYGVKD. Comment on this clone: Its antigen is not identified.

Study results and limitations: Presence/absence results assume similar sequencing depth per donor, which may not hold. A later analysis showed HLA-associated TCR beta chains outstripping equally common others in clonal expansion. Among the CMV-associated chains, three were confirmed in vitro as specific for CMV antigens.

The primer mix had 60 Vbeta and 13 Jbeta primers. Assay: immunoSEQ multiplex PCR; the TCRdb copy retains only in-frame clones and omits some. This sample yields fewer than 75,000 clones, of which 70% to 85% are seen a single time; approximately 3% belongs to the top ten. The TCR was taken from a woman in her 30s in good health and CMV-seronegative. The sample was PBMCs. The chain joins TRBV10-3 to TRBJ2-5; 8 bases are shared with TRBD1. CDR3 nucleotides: TGTGCCATCACTCCAGGGGGCGGGGATGGGACCCAGTACTTC. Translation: CAITPGGGDGTQYF.